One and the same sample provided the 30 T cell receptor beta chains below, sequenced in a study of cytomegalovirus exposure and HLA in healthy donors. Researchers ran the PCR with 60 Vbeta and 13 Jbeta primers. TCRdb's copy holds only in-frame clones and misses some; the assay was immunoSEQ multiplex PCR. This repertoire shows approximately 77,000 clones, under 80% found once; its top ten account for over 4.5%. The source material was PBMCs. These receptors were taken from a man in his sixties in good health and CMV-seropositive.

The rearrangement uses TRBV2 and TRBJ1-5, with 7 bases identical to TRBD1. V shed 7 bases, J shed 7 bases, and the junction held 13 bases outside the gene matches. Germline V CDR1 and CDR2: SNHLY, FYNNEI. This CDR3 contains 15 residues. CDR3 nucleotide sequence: TGTGCCAGCAATAGGGGGCAGGGAGGTCCCCAGCCCCAGCATTTT. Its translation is CASNRGQGGPQPQHF.

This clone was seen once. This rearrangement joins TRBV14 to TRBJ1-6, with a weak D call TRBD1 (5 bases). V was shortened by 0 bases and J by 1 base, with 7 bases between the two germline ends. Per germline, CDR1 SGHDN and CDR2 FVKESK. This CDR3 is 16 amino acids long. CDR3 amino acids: CASSQDRGSYNSPLHF. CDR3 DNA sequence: TGTGCCAGCAGCCAAGATAGGGGATCCTATAATTCACCCCTCCACTTT.

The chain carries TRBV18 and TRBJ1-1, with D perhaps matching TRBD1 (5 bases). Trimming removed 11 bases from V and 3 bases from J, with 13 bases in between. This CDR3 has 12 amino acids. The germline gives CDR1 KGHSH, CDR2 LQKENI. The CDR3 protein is CAGRAGDTEAFF. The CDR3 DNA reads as TGTGCCGGGCGGGCGGGGGACACTGAAGCTTTCTTT.

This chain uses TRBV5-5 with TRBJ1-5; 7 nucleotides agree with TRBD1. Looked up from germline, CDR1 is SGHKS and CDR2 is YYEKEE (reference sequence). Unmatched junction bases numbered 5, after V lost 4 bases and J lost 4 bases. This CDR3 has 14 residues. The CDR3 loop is CASSPDRANQPQHF. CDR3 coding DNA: TGTGCCAGCAGCCCAGACAGGGCAAATCAGCCCCAGCATTTT.

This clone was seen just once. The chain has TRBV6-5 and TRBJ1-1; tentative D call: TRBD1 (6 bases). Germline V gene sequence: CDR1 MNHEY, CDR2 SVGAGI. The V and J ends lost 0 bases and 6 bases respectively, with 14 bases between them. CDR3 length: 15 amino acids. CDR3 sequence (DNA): TGTGCCAGCAGTTACTCGGGAGGGGGTAGGGCTGAAGCTTTCTTT. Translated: CASSYSGGGRAEAFF.

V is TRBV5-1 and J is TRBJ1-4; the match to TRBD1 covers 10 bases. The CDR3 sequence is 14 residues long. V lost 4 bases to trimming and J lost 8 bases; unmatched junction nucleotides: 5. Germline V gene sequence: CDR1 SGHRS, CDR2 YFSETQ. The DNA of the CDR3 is TGCGCCAGCAGCGAGGGACAGGGGAACGAAAAACTGTTTTTT. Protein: CASSEGQGNEKLFF.

CDR3 DNA sequence: TGTGCCAGCAGCTTAGGGGGGGCTGGGGCCAACGTCCTGACTTTC. This translates into CASSLGGAGANVLTF. The chain uses TRBV11-3 and TRBJ2-6, with a possible D match to TRBD2 (6 bases). V gave up 1 base and J gave up 2 bases, with 6 bases separating them. Germline V lookup: CDR1 SGHNT, CDR2 YENEEA. CDR3 length: 15 residues.

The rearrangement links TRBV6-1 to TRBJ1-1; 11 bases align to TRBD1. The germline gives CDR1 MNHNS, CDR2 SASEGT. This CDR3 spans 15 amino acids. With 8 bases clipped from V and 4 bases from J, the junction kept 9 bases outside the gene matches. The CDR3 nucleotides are TGTGCCAGCTCCCGGGACAGGGGGAGCGGCACTGAAGCTTTCTTT. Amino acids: CASSRDRGSGTEAFF.

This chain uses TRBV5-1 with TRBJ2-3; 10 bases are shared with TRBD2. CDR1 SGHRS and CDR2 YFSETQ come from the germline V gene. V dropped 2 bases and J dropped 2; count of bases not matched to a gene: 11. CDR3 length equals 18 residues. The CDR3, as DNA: TGCGCCAGCAGCTTCAGGAGCGGGGGGGCCGGGGACACAGATACGCAGTATTTT. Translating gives CASSFRSGGAGDTDTQYF. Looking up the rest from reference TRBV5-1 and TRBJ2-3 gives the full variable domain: KAGVTQTPRYLIKTRGQQVTLSCSPISGHRSVSWYQQTPGQGLQFLFEYFSETQRNKGNFPGRFSGRQFSNSRSEMNVSTLELGDSALYLCASSFRSGGAGDTDTQYFGPGTRLTVL.

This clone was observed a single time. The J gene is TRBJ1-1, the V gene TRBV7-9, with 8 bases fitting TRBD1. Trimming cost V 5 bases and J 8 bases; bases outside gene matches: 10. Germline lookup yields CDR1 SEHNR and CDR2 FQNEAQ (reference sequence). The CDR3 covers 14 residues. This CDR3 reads CASSGGLRGPEAFF. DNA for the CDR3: TGTGCCAGCAGCGGCGGACTCAGGGGGCCGGAAGCTTTCTTT.

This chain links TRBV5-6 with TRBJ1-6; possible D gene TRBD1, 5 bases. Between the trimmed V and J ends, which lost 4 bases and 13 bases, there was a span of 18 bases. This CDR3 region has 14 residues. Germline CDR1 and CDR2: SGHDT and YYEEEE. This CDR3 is CASSRIQEKGPLHF. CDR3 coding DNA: TGTGCCAGCAGCCGTATACAGGAGAAAGGTCCCCTCCACTTT.

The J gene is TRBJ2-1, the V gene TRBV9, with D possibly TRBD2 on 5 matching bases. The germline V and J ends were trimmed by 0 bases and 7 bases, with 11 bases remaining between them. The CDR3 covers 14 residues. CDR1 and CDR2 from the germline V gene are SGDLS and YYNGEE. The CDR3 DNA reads TGTGCCAGCAGCGTAGGAGGGTGGGTGAATGAGCAGTTCTTC. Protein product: CASSVGGWVNEQFF.

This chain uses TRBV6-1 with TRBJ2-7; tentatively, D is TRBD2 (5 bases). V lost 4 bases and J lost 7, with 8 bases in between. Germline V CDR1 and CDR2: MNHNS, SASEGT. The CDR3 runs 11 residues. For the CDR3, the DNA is TGTGCCAGCAGTGCCGGGGTAGAGCAGTACTTC. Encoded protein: CASSAGVEQYF.

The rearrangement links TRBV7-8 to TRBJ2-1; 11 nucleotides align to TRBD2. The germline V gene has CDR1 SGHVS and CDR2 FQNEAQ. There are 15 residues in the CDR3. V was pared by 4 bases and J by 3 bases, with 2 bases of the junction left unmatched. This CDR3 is CASSSGTSGYNEQFF. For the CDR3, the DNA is TGTGCCAGCAGCTCCGGGACTAGCGGCTACAATGAGCAGTTCTTC.

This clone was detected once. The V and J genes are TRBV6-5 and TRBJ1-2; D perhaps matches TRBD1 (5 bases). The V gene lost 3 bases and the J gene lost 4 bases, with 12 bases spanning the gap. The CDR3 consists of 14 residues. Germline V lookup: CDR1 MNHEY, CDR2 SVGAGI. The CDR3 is CASSYRQISYGYTF. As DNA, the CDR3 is TGTGCCAGCAGTTATAGACAGATTTCCTATGGCTACACCTTC.

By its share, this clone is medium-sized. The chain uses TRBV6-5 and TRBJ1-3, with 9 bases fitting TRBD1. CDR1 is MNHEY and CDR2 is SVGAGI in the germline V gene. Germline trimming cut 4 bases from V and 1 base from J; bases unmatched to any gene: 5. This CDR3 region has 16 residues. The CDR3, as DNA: TGTGCCAGCAGTTCCTCCGGGACAGGGTCTGGAAACACCATATATTTT. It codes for CASSSSGTGSGNTIYF.

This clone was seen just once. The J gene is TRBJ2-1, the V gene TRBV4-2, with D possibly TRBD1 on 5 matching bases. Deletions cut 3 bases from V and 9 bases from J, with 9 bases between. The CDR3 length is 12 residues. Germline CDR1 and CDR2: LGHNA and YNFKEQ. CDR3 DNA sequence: TGTGCCAGCAGCCATGATACAGGTGAGCAGTTCTTC. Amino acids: CASSHDTGEQFF.

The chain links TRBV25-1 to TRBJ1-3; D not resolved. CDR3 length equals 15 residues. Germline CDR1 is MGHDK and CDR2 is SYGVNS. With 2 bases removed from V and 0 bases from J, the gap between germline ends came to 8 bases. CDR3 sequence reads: CASSEGSYSGNTIYF. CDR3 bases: TGTGCCAGCAGTGAAGGGAGCTACTCTGGAAACACCATATATTTT. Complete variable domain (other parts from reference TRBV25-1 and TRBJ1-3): EADIYQTPRYLVIGTGKKITLECSQTMGHDKMYWYQQDPGMELHLIHYSYGVNSTEKGDLSSESTVSRIRTEHFPLTLESARPSHTSQYLCASSEGSYSGNTIYFGEGSWLTVV.

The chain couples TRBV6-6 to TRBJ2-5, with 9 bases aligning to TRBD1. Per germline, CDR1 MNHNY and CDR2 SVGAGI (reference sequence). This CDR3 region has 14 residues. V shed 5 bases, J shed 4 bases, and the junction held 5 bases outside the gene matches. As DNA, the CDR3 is TGTGCCAGCAGTCGGACAGGGGTGGGAGAGACCCAGTACTTC. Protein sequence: CASSRTGVGETQYF.

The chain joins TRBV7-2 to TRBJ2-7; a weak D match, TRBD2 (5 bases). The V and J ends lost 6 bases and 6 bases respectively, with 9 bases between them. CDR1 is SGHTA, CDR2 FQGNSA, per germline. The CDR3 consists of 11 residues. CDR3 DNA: TGTGCCAGCAGATACACTAGCGAGCAGTACTTC. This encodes CASRYTSEQYF.

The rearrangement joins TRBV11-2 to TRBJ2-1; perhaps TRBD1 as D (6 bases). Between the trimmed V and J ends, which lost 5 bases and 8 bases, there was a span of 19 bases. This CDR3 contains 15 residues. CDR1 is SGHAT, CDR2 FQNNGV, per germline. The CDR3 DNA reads TGTGCCAGCAGCCAATCGGTCCTGACAGGCTATGAGCAGTTCTTC. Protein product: CASSQSVLTGYEQFF.

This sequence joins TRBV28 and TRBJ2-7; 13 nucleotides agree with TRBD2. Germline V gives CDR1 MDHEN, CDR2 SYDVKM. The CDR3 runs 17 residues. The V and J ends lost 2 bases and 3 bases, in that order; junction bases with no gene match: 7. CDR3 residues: CASSLGTSGTILYEQYF. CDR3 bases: TGTGCCAGCAGTTTAGGGACTAGCGGGACCATTCTCTACGAGCAGTACTTC.

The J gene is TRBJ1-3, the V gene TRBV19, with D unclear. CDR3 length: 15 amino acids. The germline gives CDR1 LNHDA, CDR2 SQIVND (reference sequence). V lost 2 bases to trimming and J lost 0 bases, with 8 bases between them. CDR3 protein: CASSISGNSGNTIYF. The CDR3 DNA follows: TGTGCCAGTAGTATAAGCGGGAACTCTGGAAACACCATATATTTT.

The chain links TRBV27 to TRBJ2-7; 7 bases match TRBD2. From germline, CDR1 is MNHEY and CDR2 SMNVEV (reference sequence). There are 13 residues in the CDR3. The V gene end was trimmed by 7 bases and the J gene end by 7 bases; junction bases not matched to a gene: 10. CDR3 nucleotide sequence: TGTGCCAGCACCTCGACACTGGGAGGGGAGCAGTACTTC. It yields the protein CASTSTLGGEQYF.

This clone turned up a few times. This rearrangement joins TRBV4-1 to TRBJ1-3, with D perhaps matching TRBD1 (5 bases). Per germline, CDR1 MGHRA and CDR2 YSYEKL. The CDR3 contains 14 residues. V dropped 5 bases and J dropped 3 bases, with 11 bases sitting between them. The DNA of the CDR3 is TGCGCCAGCAGCGTCCGGGACTTTGGAAACACCATATATTTT. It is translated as CASSVRDFGNTIYF.

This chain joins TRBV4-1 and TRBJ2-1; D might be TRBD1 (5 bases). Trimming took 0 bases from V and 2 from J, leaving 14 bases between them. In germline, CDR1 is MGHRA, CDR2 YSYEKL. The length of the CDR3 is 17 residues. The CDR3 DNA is TGCGCCAGCAGCCAAGAAGAAACCAGGGCCCCCTACAATGAGCAGTTCTTC. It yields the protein CASSQEETRAPYNEQFF.

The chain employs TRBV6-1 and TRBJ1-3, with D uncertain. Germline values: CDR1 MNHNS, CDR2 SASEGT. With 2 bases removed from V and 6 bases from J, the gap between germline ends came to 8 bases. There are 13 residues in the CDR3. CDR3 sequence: CASSEWSENTIYF. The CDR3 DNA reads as TGTGCCAGCAGTGAATGGAGCGAAAACACCATATATTTT.

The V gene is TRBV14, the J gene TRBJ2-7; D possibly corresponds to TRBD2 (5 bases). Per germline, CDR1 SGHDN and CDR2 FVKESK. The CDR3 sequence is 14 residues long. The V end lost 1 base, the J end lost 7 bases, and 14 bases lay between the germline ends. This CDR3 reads CASSQGMAWREQYF. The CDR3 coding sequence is TGTGCCAGCAGCCAAGGGATGGCTTGGAGGGAGCAGTACTTC.

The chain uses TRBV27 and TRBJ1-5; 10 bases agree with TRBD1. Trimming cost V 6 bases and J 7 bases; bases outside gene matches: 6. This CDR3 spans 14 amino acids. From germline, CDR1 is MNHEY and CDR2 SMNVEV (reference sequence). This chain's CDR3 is CASRSRQGAQPQHF. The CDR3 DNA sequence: TGTGCCAGCAGGTCTCGACAGGGGGCCCAGCCCCAGCATTTT.

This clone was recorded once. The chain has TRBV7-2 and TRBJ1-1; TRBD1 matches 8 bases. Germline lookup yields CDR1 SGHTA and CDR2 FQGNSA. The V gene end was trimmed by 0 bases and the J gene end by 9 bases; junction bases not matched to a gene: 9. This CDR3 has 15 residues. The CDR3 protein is CASSLATGQASKAFF. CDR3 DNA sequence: TGTGCCAGCAGCTTAGCTACGGGACAGGCCTCCAAAGCTTTCTTT. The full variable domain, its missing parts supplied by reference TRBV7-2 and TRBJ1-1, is GAGVSQSPSNKVTEKGKDVELRCDPISGHTALYWYRQSLGQGLEFLIYFQGNSAPDKSGLPSDRFSAERTGGSVSTLTIQRTQQEDSAVYLCASSLATGQASKAFFGQGTRLTVV.